This T cell receptor beta chain was retrieved from a study of shared clonotypes between healthy human individuals. This CDR3 is 14 amino acids long. Trimming took off 2 bases at V and 4 bases at J, with 11 bases between the two ends. From germline, CDR1 is MGHRA and CDR2 YSYEKL. Assay: immunoSEQ multiplex PCR; the TCRdb copy retains only in-frame clones and omits some. In the table there are around 2.1 million clones, more than 90% of which are singletons. This receptor was taken from a young man in good health. The sequenced sample consisted of naive CD4+ T cells sorted from blood. The subset: CD45RA+ positively selected. The gene calls are TRBV4-1 and TRBJ1-2; D gene ambiguous. The CDR3 DNA is TGCGCCAGCAGCCAAAACAAGGAAGGCTATGGCTACACCTTC. Encoded protein: CASSQNKEGYGYTF.